The text below deals with one T cell receptor (beta chain). Repertoires were generated with immunoSEQ multiplex PCR, while TCRdb's copy carries only in-frame clones and drops some. The sample shows 170,000 or so clones, 85% to 95% of them seen only once. The data are from a study of control samples from healthy donors and cancer patients. In germline, CDR1 is SGHAT, CDR2 FQDESV (reference sequence). Trimming pared 4 bases from V and 5 bases from J, leaving 12 bases between. The CDR3 is 15 residues long. The origin of this receptor is a young man in good health. The chain carries TRBV11-1 and TRBJ1-6; D is possibly TRBD1 (5 bases). Sequenced sample: blood. CDR3 bases: TGTGCCAGCAGCTCGTCCGGGACCAATAATTCACCCCTCCACTTT. This codes for CASSSSGTNNSPLHF.